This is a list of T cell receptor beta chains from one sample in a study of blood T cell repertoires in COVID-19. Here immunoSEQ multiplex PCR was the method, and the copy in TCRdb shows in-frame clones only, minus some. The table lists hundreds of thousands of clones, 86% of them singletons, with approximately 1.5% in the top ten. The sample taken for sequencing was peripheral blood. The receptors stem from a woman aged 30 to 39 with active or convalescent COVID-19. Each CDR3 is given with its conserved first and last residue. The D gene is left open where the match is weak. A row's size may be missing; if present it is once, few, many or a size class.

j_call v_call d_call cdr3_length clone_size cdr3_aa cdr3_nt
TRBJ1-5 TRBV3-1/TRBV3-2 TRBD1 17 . CASSPRGTGGPNQPQHF TGTGCCAGCAGCCCAAGGGGGACAGGGGGCCCGAATCAGCCCCAGCATTTT
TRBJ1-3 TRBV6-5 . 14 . CASSSTSGRNTIYF TGTGCCAGCAGTTCAACGTCGGGGAGAAACACCATATATTTT
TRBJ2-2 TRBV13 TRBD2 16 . CASTPQGLGASGELFF TGTGCCAGCACTCCCCAAGGACTAGGTGCGAGCGGGGAGCTGTTTTTT
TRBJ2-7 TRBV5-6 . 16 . CASSLAPYRLTYEQYF TGTGCCAGCAGCTTGGCACCCTACAGGTTGACCTACGAGCAGTACTTC
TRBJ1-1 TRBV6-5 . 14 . CASSSQEMNTEAFF TGTGCCAGCAGTTCCCAAGAGATGAACACTGAAGCTTTCTTT
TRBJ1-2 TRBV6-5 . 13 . CASSPGGQWGYTF TGTGCCAGCAGCCCCGGTGGACAGTGGGGCTACACCTTC
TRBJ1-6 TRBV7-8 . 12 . CASSPRISPLHF TGTGCCAGCAGCCCCAGGATATCACCCCTCCACTTT
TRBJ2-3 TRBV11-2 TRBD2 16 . CASSHSREGRTDTQYF TGTGCCAGCAGCCATTCGCGGGAGGGTCGAACAGATACGCAGTATTTT
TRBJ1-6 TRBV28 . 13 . CASIRQGGAPLHF TGTGCCAGCATTCGGCAGGGAGGGGCACCCCTCCACTTT
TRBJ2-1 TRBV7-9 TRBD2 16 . CASSLVPGRAYNEQFF TGTGCCAGCAGCTTAGTCCCCGGGAGGGCCTACAATGAGCAGTTCTTC
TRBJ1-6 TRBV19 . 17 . CASSEGWGGSYNSPLHF TGTGCCAGTAGTGAGGGCTGGGGAGGCTCCTATAATTCACCCCTCCACTTT
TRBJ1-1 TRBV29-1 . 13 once CSVVWGGGTEAFF TGCAGCGTTGTGTGGGGGGGAGGCACTGAAGCTTTCTTT
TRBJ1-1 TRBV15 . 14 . CATRDRAVDPEAFF TGTGCCACCCGAGATCGCGCCGTAGATCCTGAAGCTTTCTTT
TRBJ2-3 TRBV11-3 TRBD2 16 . CASSRGSGRAADTQYF TGTGCCAGCAGCCGAGGTAGCGGGAGGGCCGCAGATACGCAGTATTTT
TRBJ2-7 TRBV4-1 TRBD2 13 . CASRLGGVGEQYF TGCGCCAGCAGGCTGGGGGGGGTAGGAGAGCAGTACTTC
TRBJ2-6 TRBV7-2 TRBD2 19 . CASSPGLAGSLSGANVLTF TGTGCCAGCAGCCCCGGACTAGCGGGTTCTCTCTCTGGGGCCAACGTCCTGACTTTC
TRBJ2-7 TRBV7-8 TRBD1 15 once CASSSRQGVRYEQYF TGTGCCAGCAGCTCCCGACAGGGGGTACGCTACGAGCAGTACTTC
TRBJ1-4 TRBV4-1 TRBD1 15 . CASSQDPTGGEKLFF TGCGCCAGCAGCCAAGACCCCACAGGGGGAGAAAAACTGTTTTTT
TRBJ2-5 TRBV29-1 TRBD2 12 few CSVATSRETQYF TGCAGCGTTGCGACTAGCAGGGAGACCCAGTACTTC
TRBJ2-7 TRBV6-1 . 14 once CASSELDRPYEQYF TGTGCCAGCAGTGAATTGGACAGACCCTACGAGCAGTACTTC
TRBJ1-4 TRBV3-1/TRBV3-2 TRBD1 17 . CASSQGQGRNFNEKLFF TGTGCCAGCAGCCAGGGACAGGGCCGGAACTTTAATGAAAAACTGTTTTTT
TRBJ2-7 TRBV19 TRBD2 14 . CASSIGGDVYEQYF TGTGCCAGTAGTATCGGGGGGGATGTCTACGAGCAGTACTTC
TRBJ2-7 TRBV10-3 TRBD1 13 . CAIRDRVHYEQYF TGTGCCATCAGGGACAGGGTGCACTACGAGCAGTACTTC
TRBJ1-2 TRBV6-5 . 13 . CASRETANYGYTF TGTGCCAGCAGAGAGACAGCTAACTATGGCTACACCTTC
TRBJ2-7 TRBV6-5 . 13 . CASSFQGPYEQYF TGTGCCAGCAGTTTTCAGGGGCCCTACGAGCAGTACTTC
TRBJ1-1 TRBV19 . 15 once CASSLGQGGNTEAFF TGTGCCAGTAGTTTGGGCCAGGGAGGGAACACTGAAGCTTTCTTT
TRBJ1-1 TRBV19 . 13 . CASSIVPGQEAFF TGTGCCAGTAGTATCGTGCCGGGACAAGAGGCTTTCTTT
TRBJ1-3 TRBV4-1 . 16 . CASSQPRVLSGNTIYF TGCGCCAGCAGCCAACCCCGGGTCCTCTCTGGAAACACCATATATTTT
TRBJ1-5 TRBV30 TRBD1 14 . CAWKGTGGHQPQHF TGTGCCTGGAAAGGGACAGGGGGCCATCAGCCCCAGCATTTT
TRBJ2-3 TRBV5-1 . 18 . CASSLRSRVGVRGDTQYF TGCGCCAGCAGCTTGCGTAGCCGTGTAGGGGTCAGGGGAGATACGCAGTATTTT
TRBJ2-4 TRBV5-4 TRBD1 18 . CASSPPPGQGGLQNIQYF TGTGCCAGCAGCCCCCCCCCGGGACAGGGTGGACTTCAAAACATTCAGTACTTC
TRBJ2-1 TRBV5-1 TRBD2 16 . CASYLAGRSSYNEQFF TGCGCCAGCTATCTAGCGGGGAGGAGCTCCTACAATGAGCAGTTCTTC
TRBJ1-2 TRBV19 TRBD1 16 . CASSPLQGRTNYGYTF TGTGCCAGTAGCCCCCTACAGGGGAGGACTAACTATGGCTACACCTTC
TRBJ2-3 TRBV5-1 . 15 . CASTRRDTSPDTQYF TGCGCCAGCACCCGCCGGGACACCTCCCCAGATACGCAGTATTTT
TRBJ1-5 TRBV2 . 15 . CASSVGAIVNQPQHF TGTGCCAGCAGTGTTGGGGCCATTGTCAATCAGCCCCAGCATTTT
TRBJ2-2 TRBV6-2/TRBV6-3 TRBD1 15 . CASSLPGQGAGELFF TGTGCCAGCAGTCTGCCGGGACAGGGGGCCGGGGAGCTGTTTTTT
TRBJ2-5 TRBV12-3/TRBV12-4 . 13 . CASSSGTPQTQYF TGTGCCAGCAGTTCCGGGACTCCTCAGACCCAGTACTTC
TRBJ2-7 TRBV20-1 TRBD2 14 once CSASVLAEGGEQYF TGCAGTGCTAGTGTGCTAGCGGAGGGCGGGGAGCAGTACTTC
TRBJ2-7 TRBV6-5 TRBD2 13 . CASSNQREGEQYF TGTGCCAGCAGTAACCAGCGGGAGGGCGAGCAGTACTTC
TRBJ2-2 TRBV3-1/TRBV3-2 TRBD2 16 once CASSRISGGSTGELFF TGTGCCAGCAGCCGAATTAGCGGGGGGAGCACCGGGGAGCTGTTTTTT
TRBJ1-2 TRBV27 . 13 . CASSQQGANGYTF TGTGCCAGCAGCCAACAGGGTGCAAATGGCTACACCTTC
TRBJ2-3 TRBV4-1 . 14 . CASSPRTSTDTQYF TGCGCCAGCAGCCCCAGGACAAGCACAGATACGCAGTATTTT
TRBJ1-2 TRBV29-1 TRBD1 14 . CSVAGTGVSGGYTF TGCAGCGTTGCCGGGACAGGGGTATCGGGTGGCTACACCTTC
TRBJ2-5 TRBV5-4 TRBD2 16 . CASSFELAGAQETQYF TGTGCCAGCAGCTTCGAACTAGCGGGGGCCCAAGAGACCCAGTACTTC
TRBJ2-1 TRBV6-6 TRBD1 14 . CASNFRDSYNEQFF TGTGCCAGCAACTTCCGGGACAGCTACAATGAGCAGTTCTTC
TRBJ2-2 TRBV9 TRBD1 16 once CASSVGRGLDTGELFF TGTGCCAGCAGCGTAGGCAGGGGGCTAGACACCGGGGAGCTGTTTTTT
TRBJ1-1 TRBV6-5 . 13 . CASKEGLDTEAFF TGTGCCAGCAAGGAGGGATTGGACACTGAAGCTTTCTTT
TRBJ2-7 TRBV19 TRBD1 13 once CASSSTGETEQYF TGTGCCAGTAGTTCTACAGGGGAAACGGAGCAGTACTTC
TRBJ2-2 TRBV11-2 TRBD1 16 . CASSDRDRDATGELFF TGTGCCAGCAGCGACCGGGACAGGGACGCCACCGGGGAGCTGTTTTTT
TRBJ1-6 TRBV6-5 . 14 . CASSYGQDNSPLHF TGTGCCAGCAGTTACGGTCAGGATAATTCACCCCTCCACTTT
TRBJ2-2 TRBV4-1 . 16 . CASSQGVLASAGELFF TGCGCCAGCAGCCAAGGCGTGTTAGCTTCAGCCGGGGAGCTGTTTTTT
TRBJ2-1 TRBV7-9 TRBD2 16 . CASSLGGLAGRNEQFF TGTGCCAGCAGCTTAGGGGGACTAGCGGGGAGAAATGAGCAGTTCTTC
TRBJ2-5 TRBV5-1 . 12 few CASSPNQETQYF TGCGCCAGCAGCCCTAACCAAGAGACCCAGTACTTC